A selection of T cell receptor beta chains follows, all from one sample in a study of T cell repertoires in cytomegalovirus infection. TCRdb used MiXCR to reprocess the reads, holding one entry per CDR3 protein. The data show roughly 500,000 distinct CDR3 sequences, with approximately 40% seen just once and about 45% held by the top ten. These receptors' antigens are unknown. This sample comprised cultured PBMCs, obtained from culture after CMV antigen stimulation. Receptors originate from a human donor in good health (CMV status not recorded). Some clones in this sample may be carry-over from other donors' samples. Both conserved end residues are part of each CDR3. The D gene is left open where the match is weak. Not every row has a clone size; where given, it reads once, few, many or a size class.

d_call j_call v_call cdr3_length clone_size cdr3_nt cdr3_aa
- TRBJ1-2 TRBV18 15 - TGTGCCAGCTCAGTCACAGGGACGGCAAACTATGGCTACACCTTC CASSVTGTANYGYTF
- TRBJ2-7 TRBV7-2 14 - TGTGCCAGCAGCCAGGGGGGACAGCACTACGAGCAGTACTTC CASSQGGQHYEQYF
TRBD2 TRBJ2-5 TRBV4-1 15 - TGCGCCAGCACGGAGCGGGGGAGCCACCAAGAGACCCAGTACTTC CASTERGSHQETQYF
- TRBJ2-5 TRBV6-1 9 many TGTGCCAGCGGAGAGACCCAGTACTTC CASGETQYF
TRBD2 TRBJ2-1 TRBV7-6 15 many TGTGCCAGCAGCAGGACTAGCGGGAAGGTGAATGAGCAGTTCTTC CASSRTSGKVNEQFF
- TRBJ1-2 TRBV27 14 - TGTGCCAGCAGTGCTCGTGGGTCTAACTATGGCTACACCTTC CASSARGSNYGYTF
- TRBJ2-1 TRBV11-2 15 - TGTGCCAGCAGCTTAGTGGGGACGGTCGATCGCGAGCAGTTCTTC CASSLVGTVDREQFF
- TRBJ1-3 TRBV11-2 16 - TGTGCCAGCACCAGGACAGACATCGGAATAGGAAACACCATATATTTT CASTRTDIGIGNTIYF
TRBD2 TRBJ2-7 TRBV7-9 11 - TGTGCCAGCAGCACCCGGACTAGCTTAGACTTC CASSTRTSLDF
TRBD1 TRBJ2-3 TRBV20-1 15 few TGCAGTGCTAGTGCGGACAGGGGGCATGGAGATACGCAGTATTTT CSASADRGHGDTQYF
- TRBJ1-1 TRBV11-2 16 few TGTGCCAGCAGCTGGGGGCCGGGGGGACAGAACACTGAAGCTTTCTTT CASSWGPGGQNTEAFF
- TRBJ1-2 TRBV20-1 15 - TGCAGTGCTAGACTCAGTAACAGATACGGCTATGGCTACACCTTC CSARLSNRYGYGYTF
- TRBJ1-1 TRBV6-1 12 - TGTGCCACCGTCCGTGGGCACACTGAAGCTTTCTTT CATVRGHTEAFF
TRBD1 TRBJ2-1 TRBV7-6 13 - TGTGCCAGCAGCTCGGACAGGGACAATGAGCAGTTCTTC CASSSDRDNEQFF
- TRBJ2-1 TRBV7-6 17 few TGTGCCAGCAGCTCCCGGCCGCCCAGTTTGGCCCACAATGAGCAGTTCTTC CASSSRPPSLAHNEQFF
- TRBJ2-7 TRBV12-5 15 - TGTGCTAGTGGTTTGGCAGGGAGGAGCTCCTACGAGCAGTACTTC CASGLAGRSSYEQYF
- TRBJ1-5 TRBV28 12 few TGTGCCAGCAGTCTGACGCATCAGCCCCAGCATTTT CASSLTHQPQHF
TRBD1 TRBJ2-2 TRBV12-5 14 - TGTGCTAGTGGTCAGGGACAGAGGCACGGGGAGCTGTTTTTT CASGQGQRHGELFF
TRBD1 TRBJ1-1 TRBV19 16 few TGTGCCACCACCACGGCGACAGGGGGCTCGGGCACTGAAGCTTTCTTT CATTTATGGSGTEAFF
TRBD1 TRBJ2-7 TRBV29-1 17 - TGCAGCGTTGAAGGGGTGCGTGGGACAGCCAACAACTACGAGCAGTACTTC CSVEGVRGTANNYEQYF
- TRBJ2-1 TRBV6-1 15 - TGTGCCAGCAGGCCTGGGACAGTCGGGAGCAATGAGCAGTTCTTC CASRPGTVGSNEQFF
- TRBJ2-5 TRBV11-2 14 - TGTGCCAGCAGCTTAGAGATCGGAGGAGAGACCCAGTACTTC CASSLEIGGETQYF
TRBD2 TRBJ2-7 TRBV7-2 17 - TGTGCCAGCAGCTTAAAGGGACTAGCGGGAGTTTCGTACGAGCAGTACTTC CASSLKGLAGVSYEQYF
- TRBJ2-7 TRBV7-2 12 - TGTGCCAGCAGCCTCGACGCCGGGGAGCAGTACTTC CASSLDAGEQYF
- TRBJ1-1 TRBV7-2 14 few TGTGCCAGCAGCTTAACGTCCGTGAACACTGAAGCTTTCTTT CASSLTSVNTEAFF
TRBD1 TRBJ1-2 TRBV28 14 - TGTGCCAGCAGCCGCCTTGGGACAGTACCTGGCTACACCTTC CASSRLGTVPGYTF
- TRBJ2-1 TRBV7-6 15 few TGTGCCAGCAGCCACCGGGACTCCGCTTCCAATGAGCAGTTCTTC CASSHRDSASNEQFF
- TRBJ2-5 TRBV6-6 13 few TGTGCCAGCAGGAGACGTCTCCAAGAGACCCAGTACTTC CASRRRLQETQYF
- TRBJ1-4 TRBV7-9 14 few TGTGCCAGCAGCTCCCCAGGTGGGCATGAAAAACTGTTTTTT CASSSPGGHEKLFF
- TRBJ1-3 TRBV29-1 14 - TGCAGCGTTGCACAGCCGAGCTCTGGAAACACCATATATTTT CSVAQPSSGNTIYF
- TRBJ1-2 TRBV11-2 14 few TGTGCCAGCAGCCCCACCCCGGGACGGTATGGCTACACCTTC CASSPTPGRYGYTF
- TRBJ2-1 TRBV12-3/TRBV12-4 15 - TGTGCCAGCAGGGGGTCTCGGGGCTCCTACAATGAGCAGTTCTTC CASRGSRGSYNEQFF
- TRBJ2-7 TRBV7-8 16 - TGTGCCAGCAGCAACAAAAACCGGGACTGGGACTACGAGCAGTACTTC CASSNKNRDWDYEQYF